Sequencing of this T cell receptor (beta chain) was carried out in a study of blood T cell repertoires in COVID-19. Study details: From the United States, Italy and Spain came samples of acute and convalescent COVID-19.

Data came from immunoSEQ multiplex PCR; TCRdb stores just in-frame clones and leaves some out. The table includes tens of thousands of clones, 90% detected once. V lost 4 bases and J 4 bases, leaving 13 bases between the germline ends. Germline V gives CDR1 LGHDT, CDR2 YNNKEL (reference sequence). This CDR3 is 14 amino acids long. The specimen was peripheral blood. The chain has TRBV3-1 (or the pseudogene TRBV3-2) and TRBJ1-2, with D maybe TRBD1 (5 bases). The origin of this receptor is a human donor in a cohort sampled during active COVID-19. CDR3 region: CASSRDGTPYGYTF. As DNA, the CDR3 is TGTGCCAGCAGCCGGGACGGGACTCCCTATGGCTACACCTTC.